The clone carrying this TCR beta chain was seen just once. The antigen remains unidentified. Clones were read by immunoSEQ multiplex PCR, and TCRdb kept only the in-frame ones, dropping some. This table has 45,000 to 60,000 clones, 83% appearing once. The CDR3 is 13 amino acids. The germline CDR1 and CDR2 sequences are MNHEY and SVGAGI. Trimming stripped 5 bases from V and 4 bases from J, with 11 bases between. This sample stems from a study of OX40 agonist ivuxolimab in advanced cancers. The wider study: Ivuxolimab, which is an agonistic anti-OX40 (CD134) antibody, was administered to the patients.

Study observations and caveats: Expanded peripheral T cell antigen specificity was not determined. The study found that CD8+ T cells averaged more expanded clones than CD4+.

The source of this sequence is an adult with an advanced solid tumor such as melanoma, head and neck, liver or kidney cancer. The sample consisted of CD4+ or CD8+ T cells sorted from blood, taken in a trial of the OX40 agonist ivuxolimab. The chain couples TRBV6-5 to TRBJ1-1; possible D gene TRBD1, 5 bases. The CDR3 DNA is TGTGCCAGCAGTAATAGGGGTGGCACTGAAGCTTTCTTT. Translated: CASSNRGGTEAFF.